This T cell receptor (beta chain) was observed in a study of beta chain features in type 1 diabetes. V lost 2 bases, J lost 5 bases, and 10 bases lay in between. This CDR3 is built from 13 residues. Germline values: CDR1 SGHAT, CDR2 FQDESV (reference sequence). This clone was counted between two and nine times. Reverse transcription of all isolated RNA meant that expressed TCRB transcripts were sequenced. About 3.57 million reads per sample were averaged for naive, central memory and regulatory samples. TCRdb's copy holds only in-frame clones and misses some; the assay was immunoSEQ multiplex PCR. Of just over 450,000 clones in the sample, approximately 30% were seen once.

J is TRBJ2-7 and V is TRBV11-1; TRBD1 is a possible D gene (6 bases). The receptor comes from a man aged 18 to 29 in good health. The sequencing input was naive CD4+ T cells from blood. As DNA, the CDR3 is TGTGCCAGCAGCTTAAGCAGGGACAACGAGCAGTACTTC. Translation gives CASSLSRDNEQYF.